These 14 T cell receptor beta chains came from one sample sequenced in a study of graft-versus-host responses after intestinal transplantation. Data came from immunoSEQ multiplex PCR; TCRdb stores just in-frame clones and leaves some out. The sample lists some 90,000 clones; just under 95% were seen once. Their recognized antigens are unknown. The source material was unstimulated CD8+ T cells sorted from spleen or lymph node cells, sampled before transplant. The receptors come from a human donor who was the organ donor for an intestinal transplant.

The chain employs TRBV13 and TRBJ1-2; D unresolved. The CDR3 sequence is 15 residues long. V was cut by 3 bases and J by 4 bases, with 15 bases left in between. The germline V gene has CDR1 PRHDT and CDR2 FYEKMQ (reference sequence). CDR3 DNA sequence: TGTGCCAGCAGCTTTAGTGAACAGCCTTTCTATGGCTACACCTTC. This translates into CASSFSEQPFYGYTF.

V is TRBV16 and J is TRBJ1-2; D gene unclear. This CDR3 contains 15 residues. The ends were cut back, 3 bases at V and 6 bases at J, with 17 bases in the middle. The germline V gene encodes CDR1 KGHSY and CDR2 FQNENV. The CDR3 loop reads CASSHRLFVGHGYTF. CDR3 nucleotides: TGTGCCAGCAGCCACCGACTCTTCGTGGGTCATGGCTACACCTTC.

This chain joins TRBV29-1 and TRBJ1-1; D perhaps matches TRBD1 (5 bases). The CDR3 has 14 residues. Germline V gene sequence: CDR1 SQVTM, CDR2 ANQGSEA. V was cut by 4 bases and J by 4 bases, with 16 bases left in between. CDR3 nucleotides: TGCAGCGTTGGCAGATTGGGGGAGGCCACTGAAGCTTTCTTT. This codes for CSVGRLGEATEAFF.

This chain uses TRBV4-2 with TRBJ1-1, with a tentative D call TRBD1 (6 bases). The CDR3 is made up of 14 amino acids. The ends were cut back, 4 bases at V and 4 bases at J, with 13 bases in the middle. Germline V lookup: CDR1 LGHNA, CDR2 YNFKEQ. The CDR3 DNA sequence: TGTGCCAGCAGCCTTCTTGTAGGGGGCACTGAAGCTTTCTTT. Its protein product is CASSLLVGGTEAFF.

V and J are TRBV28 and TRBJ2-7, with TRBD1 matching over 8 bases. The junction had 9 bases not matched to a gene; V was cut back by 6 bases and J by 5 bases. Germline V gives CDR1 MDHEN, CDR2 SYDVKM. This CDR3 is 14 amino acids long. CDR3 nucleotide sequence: TGTGCCAGCAGACAGGGACAGGCTCGGAACGAGCAGTACTTC. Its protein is CASRQGQARNEQYF.

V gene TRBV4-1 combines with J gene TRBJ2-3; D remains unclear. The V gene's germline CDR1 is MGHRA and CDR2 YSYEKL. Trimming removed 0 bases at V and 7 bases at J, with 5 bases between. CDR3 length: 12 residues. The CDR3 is CASSQDSNTQYF. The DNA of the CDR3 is TGCGCCAGCAGCCAAGATTCAAATACGCAGTATTTT.

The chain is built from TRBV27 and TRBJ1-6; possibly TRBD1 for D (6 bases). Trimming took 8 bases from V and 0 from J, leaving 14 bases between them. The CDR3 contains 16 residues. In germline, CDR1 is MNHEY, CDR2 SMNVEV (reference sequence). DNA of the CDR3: TGTGCCAGCCGAGTTCGAGGGGGCTCCTATAATTCACCCCTCCACTTT. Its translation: CASRVRGGSYNSPLHF.

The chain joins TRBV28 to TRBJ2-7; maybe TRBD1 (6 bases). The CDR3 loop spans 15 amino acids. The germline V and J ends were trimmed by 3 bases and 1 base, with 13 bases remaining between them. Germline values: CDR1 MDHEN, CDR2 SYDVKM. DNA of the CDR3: TGTGCCAGCAGTTTTCGTGGACAGACGTCCTACGAGCAGTACTTC. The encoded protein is CASSFRGQTSYEQYF.

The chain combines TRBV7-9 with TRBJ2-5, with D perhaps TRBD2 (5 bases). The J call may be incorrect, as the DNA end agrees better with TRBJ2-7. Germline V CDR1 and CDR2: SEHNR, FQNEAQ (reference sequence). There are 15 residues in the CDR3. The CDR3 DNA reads TGTGCCAGCAGCGCAACCTCAACTAGAGCCTACGAGCAGTACTTC. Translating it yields CASSATSTRAYEQYF.

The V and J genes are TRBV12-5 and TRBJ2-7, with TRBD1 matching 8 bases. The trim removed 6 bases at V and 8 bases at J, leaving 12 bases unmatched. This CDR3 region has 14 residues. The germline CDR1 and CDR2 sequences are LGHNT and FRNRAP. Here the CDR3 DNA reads TGTGCTAGTGGACCGGACAGGGTCAGGGGTAAGCAGTACTTC. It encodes CASGPDRVRGKQYF.

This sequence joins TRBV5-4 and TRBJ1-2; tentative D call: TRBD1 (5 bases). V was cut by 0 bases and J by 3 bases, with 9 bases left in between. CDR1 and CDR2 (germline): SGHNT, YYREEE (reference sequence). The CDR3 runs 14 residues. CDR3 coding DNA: TGTGCCAGCAGCTTGGGGACGGGGGACTATGGCTACACCTTC. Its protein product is CASSLGTGDYGYTF.

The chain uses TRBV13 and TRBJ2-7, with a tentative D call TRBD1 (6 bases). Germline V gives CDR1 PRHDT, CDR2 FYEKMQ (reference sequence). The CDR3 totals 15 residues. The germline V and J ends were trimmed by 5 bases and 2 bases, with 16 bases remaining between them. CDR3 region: CASSAGAIMTYEQYF. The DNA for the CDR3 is TGTGCCAGCAGCGCAGGGGCGATCATGACCTACGAGCAGTACTTC.

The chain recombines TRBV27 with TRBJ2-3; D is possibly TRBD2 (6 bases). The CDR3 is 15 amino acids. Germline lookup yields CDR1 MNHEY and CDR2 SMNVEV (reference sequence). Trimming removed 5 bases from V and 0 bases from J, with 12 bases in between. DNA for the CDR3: TGTGCCAGCAGTCGCGGGGTAACTAGCACAGATACGCAGTATTTT. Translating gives CASSRGVTSTDTQYF.

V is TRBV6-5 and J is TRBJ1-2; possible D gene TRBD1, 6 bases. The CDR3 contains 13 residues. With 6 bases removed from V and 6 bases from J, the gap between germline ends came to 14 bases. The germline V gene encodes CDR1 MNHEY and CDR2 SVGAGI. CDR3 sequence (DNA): TGTGCCAGCAGGGCCGACAGGTGGAATGGCTACACCTTC. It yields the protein CASRADRWNGYTF.